This T cell receptor (beta chain) was captured in a study of T cells in Graves' hyperthyroidism and ophthalmopathy. TCR beta CDR3 sequences were amplified from RNA transcripts. A first-round RT-PCR of the TCR CDR3 used the HTBI primer set. TCRdb reprocessed the multiplex PCR reads with MiXCR, giving one entry per CDR3 protein. The table shows a few hundred thousand distinct CDR3 sequences, with 46% occurring only once. This clonotype was recorded many times. Its antigen is not identified. Study conclusions and caveats: Blood also contained most expanded thyroid clonotypes above 0.001.

Germline-derived CDR1 and CDR2 are SGHKS and YYEKEE (reference sequence). The CDR3 spans 11 residues. Trimming left V 7 bases short and J 6 bases short, with 11 bases between. The source is a woman between 18 and 29 years old with Graves' hyperthyroidism. Sequencing input: peripheral blood or thyroid tissue (not recorded which). The chain recombines TRBV5-5 with TRBJ2-7, with D tentatively TRBD1 or TRBD2 (5 bases each). CDR3 DNA sequence: TGTGCCAGCGGACCAGGGAGCGAGCAGTACTTC. Translated: CASGPGSEQYF.